The source of this TCR beta chain is a study of radiotherapy plus CTLA-4 blockade in lung cancer. Study-level points and caveats: The best prediction of response reportedly came from early blood T cell clone dynamics, with interferon-beta.

This clone was seen just once. Its antigen is not known. Profiling relied on immunoSEQ multiplex PCR, and the TCRdb table lists in-frame clones only, not all of them. The data show approximately 52,000 clones, about 77% seen once. Trimming took off 6 bases at V and 1 base at J, with 9 bases between the two ends. Germline lookup yields CDR1 MDHEN and CDR2 SYDVKM. The CDR3 covers 14 residues. The source of this sequence is a human donor with non-small cell lung cancer whose response to radiotherapy plus ipilimumab could not be evaluated. This chain connects TRBV28 to TRBJ2-2; D might be TRBD1 (5 bases). Here the sequenced sample was peripheral blood, taken from a patient treated with radiotherapy plus ipilimumab. CDR3 in DNA: TGTGCCAGCAGGCAGGGCGGGAACACCGGGGAGCTGTTTTTT. Translation gives CASRQGGNTGELFF.